The 24 T cell receptor beta chains below were found in one sample sequenced in a study of T cell repertoires in cytomegalovirus infection. TCRdb recomputed calls from the reads with MiXCR, one row per CDR3 protein. The profile shows roughly 320,000 distinct CDR3 sequences, 9.5% of them singletons. The sample was PBMCs. These receptors were collected from a human donor in good health (CMV status not recorded). Some clones in this sample may be carry-over from other donors' samples.

This clonotype has a handful of counts. V usage is TRBV7-9 and J usage is TRBJ2-7, with 8 bases lining up with TRBD2. CDR1 SEHNR and CDR2 FQNEAQ come from the germline V gene (reference sequence). V was pared by 3 bases and J by 4 bases, with 11 bases of the junction left unmatched. The CDR3 is 16 amino acids. CDR3 DNA sequence: TGTGCCAGCAGCTTTTCACCCCGGGGGGGGGCATACGAGCAGTACTTC. This gives the protein CASSFSPRGGAYEQYF.

The genes are TRBV3-1 and TRBJ2-7; the match to TRBD1 covers 8 bases. This CDR3 is built from 14 residues. V shed 6 bases and J 2 bases; nucleotides not matched to a gene: 6. Germline-derived CDR1 and CDR2 are LGHDT and YNNKEL (reference sequence). The CDR3, as DNA: TGTGCCAGCAGGAAGACAGGGGACGCCTACGAGCAGTACTTC. The encoded protein is CASRKTGDAYEQYF.

Many counts were recorded for this clonotype. The genes are TRBV7-2 and TRBJ2-1; 11 bases line up with TRBD2. Germline V gene sequence: CDR1 SGHTA, CDR2 FQGNSA. The CDR3 is 16 amino acids. V was pared by 0 bases and J by 8 bases, with 6 bases of the junction left unmatched. CDR3 in amino acids: CASSLAVTSGSYEQFF. CDR3 nucleotide sequence: TGTGCCAGCAGCTTAGCGGTCACTAGCGGGAGCTATGAGCAGTTCTTC.

CDR3 sequence reads: CASSGRGTSNTEAFF. In nucleotides, the CDR3 is TGTGCCAGCAGTGGCCGAGGGACATCCAACACTGAAGCTTTCTTT. The chain employs TRBV6-5 and TRBJ1-1, with D perhaps TRBD1 (6 bases). V gave up 5 bases and J gave up 2 bases, with 15 bases separating them. The CDR3 runs to 15 residues. The germline gives CDR1 MNHEY, CDR2 SVGAGI.

This chain joins TRBV15 and TRBJ1-5; D unclear. Germline V gene sequence: CDR1 LNHNV, CDR2 YYDKDF (reference sequence). The V end lost 0 bases, the J end lost 11 bases, and 17 bases lay between the germline ends. This CDR3 comprises 15 residues. DNA for the CDR3: TGTGCCACCAGCAGAGATGGCGTGGTAATTAGGACCCAGCATTTT. Its protein is CATSRDGVVIRTQHF. Full variable domain (outside the CDR3, taken from reference TRBV15 and TRBJ1-5): DAMVIQNPRYQVTQFGKPVTLSCSQTLNHNVMYWYQQKSSQAPKLLFHYYDKDFNNEADTPDNFQSRRPNTSFCFLDIRSPGLGDTAMYLCATSRDGVVIRTQHFGDGTRLSIL.

This clonotype showed up many times. The chain uses TRBV7-2 and TRBJ1-4; a possible D gene is TRBD1 (5 bases). The V end lost 4 bases, the J end lost 8 bases, and 5 bases lay between the germline ends. Germline loops: CDR1 SGHTA, CDR2 FQGNSA. The CDR3 consists of 11 residues. The CDR3 loop reads CASSSGEKLFF. In DNA, the CDR3 is TGTGCCAGCAGCTCAGGGGAAAAACTGTTTTTT.

This clonotype was picked up many times. This chain uses TRBV5-5 with TRBJ2-3; D gene unclear. V was pared by 5 bases and J by 4 bases, with 17 bases between. The germline V gene encodes CDR1 SGHKS and CDR2 YYEKEE (reference sequence). This CDR3 is built from 15 residues. The CDR3 loop is CASSRRPTVPDTQYF. The CDR3, as DNA: TGTGCCAGCAGTCGAAGGCCCACAGTTCCAGATACGCAGTATTTT.

This clonotype appeared a few times. The chain couples TRBV7-2 to TRBJ2-3; the D call may be TRBD1 or TRBD2 (5 bases each). Germline loops: CDR1 SGHTA, CDR2 FQGNSA. The CDR3 totals 14 residues. Trimming took 5 bases from V and 4 from J, leaving 13 bases between them. Here the CDR3 reads CASSPPGRSDTQYF. For the CDR3, the DNA is TGTGCCAGCAGCCCACCGGGGCGTTCAGATACGCAGTATTTT.

The chain has TRBV4-1 and TRBJ2-1; D possibly corresponds to TRBD2 (5 bases). CDR3 length: 17 residues. Looked up from germline, CDR1 is MGHRA and CDR2 is YSYEKL. V lost 0 bases, J lost 4 bases, and 16 bases lay in between. CDR3 amino acids: CASSQEAGQRRYNEQFF. The CDR3 nucleotides are TGCGCCAGCAGCCAAGAGGCGGGCCAGCGGAGATACAATGAGCAGTTCTTC.

The chain has TRBV11-1 and TRBJ1-2; TRBD1 is a possible D gene (5 bases). The CDR3 is 13 residues long. Germline V CDR1 and CDR2: SGHAT, FQDESV (reference sequence). Trimming removed 5 bases at V and 8 bases at J, with 15 bases between. The CDR3 here is CASSPALGLGYTF. CDR3 bases: TGTGCCAGCAGCCCAGCGTTGGGGCTGGGCTACACCTTC.

Points on this clonotype: A read error is possible here, since a much larger clone lies one base away. The chain is built from TRBV7-2 and TRBJ2-2; D possibly corresponds to TRBD1 (7 bases). Trimming pared 7 bases from V and 7 bases from J, leaving 19 bases between. Germline V gives CDR1 SGHTA, CDR2 FQGNSA. The CDR3 length is 15 residues. CDR3 amino acids: CASTVMAGGIGELFF. CDR3 bases: TGTGCCAGCACCGTCATGGCAGGGGGGATCGGGGAGCTGTTTTTT.

The chain links TRBV19 to TRBJ2-7, with a possible D match to TRBD1 (6 bases). V shed 4 bases and J shed 4 bases, with 14 bases lying between them. This CDR3 spans 14 amino acids. CDR1 is LNHDA and CDR2 is SQIVND in the germline V gene (reference sequence). The CDR3 sequence is CASSTRQERYEQYF. For the CDR3, the DNA is TGTGCCAGTAGTACCCGACAGGAGAGGTACGAGCAGTACTTC.

V is TRBV7-9 and J is TRBJ2-5, with D perhaps matching TRBD2 (6 bases). Trimming took off 1 base at V and 5 bases at J, with 14 bases between the two ends. The CDR3 sequence is 15 residues long. CDR1 and CDR2 from the germline V gene are SEHNR and FQNEAQ (reference sequence). CDR3 nucleotide sequence: TGTGCCAGCAGCTTAGTCGCGGGGACGGGGGAGACCCAGTACTTC. This sequence encodes CASSLVAGTGETQYF.

This clonotype was counted many times. The V call is TRBV7-2, the J call TRBJ2-1; D gene ambiguous. The ends were cut back, 7 bases at V and 8 bases at J, with 12 bases in the middle. Germline V gives CDR1 SGHTA, CDR2 FQGNSA. The CDR3 consists of 12 residues. CDR3 residues: CASTHTWDEQFF. DNA for the CDR3: TGTGCCAGCACCCACACCTGGGATGAGCAGTTCTTC.

This clonotype was detected ten times or more. The chain links TRBV7-9 to TRBJ2-7; no definite D call. The CDR3 length is 14 residues. CDR1 and CDR2 from the germline V gene are SEHNR and FQNEAQ (reference sequence). Trimming cost V 7 bases and J 5 bases, with 18 bases left between them. CDR3 sequence (DNA): TGTGCCAGCACCACTACCGCATCGGGTAACGAGCAGTACTTC. As protein: CASTTTASGNEQYF.

This clonotype was seen many times. This rearrangement joins TRBV12-5 to TRBJ1-1, with unresolved D. V was pared by 0 bases and J by 0 bases, with 14 bases between. The CDR3 is 17 residues long. Germline V gene sequence: CDR1 LGHNT, CDR2 FRNRAP. In DNA, the CDR3 is TGTGCTAGTGGTTTGGTACGGGGAGGGCGGATGAACACTGAAGCTTTCTTT. This codes for CASGLVRGGRMNTEAFF.

This clonotype was seen ten or more times. V gene TRBV7-3 combines with J gene TRBJ1-6; D is unclear. The CDR3 runs 14 residues. Looked up from germline, CDR1 is SGHTA and CDR2 is FQGTGA. Trimming pared 6 bases from V and 6 bases from J, leaving 12 bases between. CDR3 coding DNA: TGTGCCAGCAGTTCCGGCAGAAGTAATTCACCCCTCCACTTT. Its translation is CASSSGRSNSPLHF.

The V call is TRBV7-4, the J call TRBJ1-1; maybe TRBD1 (6 bases). There are 15 residues in the CDR3. Germline assignment: CDR1 SGHVT and CDR2 SQSDAQ. Trimming pared 4 bases from V and 0 bases from J, leaving 12 bases between. CDR3 DNA: TGTGCCAGCAGCTCCGGGAAGGGGGTGAACACTGAAGCTTTCTTT. It encodes CASSSGKGVNTEAFF. The full variable domain, rest sourced from reference TRBV7-4 and TRBJ1-1, is GAGVSQSPRYKVAKRGRDVALRCDSISGHVTLYWYRQTLGQGSEVLTYSQSDAQRDKSGRPSGRFSAERPERSVSTLKIQRTEQGDSAVYLCASSSGKGVNTEAFFGQGTRLTVV.

Ten or more counts support this clonotype. This sequence joins TRBV7-6 and TRBJ2-2; TRBD1 matches 9 bases. The germline gives CDR1 SGHVS, CDR2 FNYEAQ. Losses at the gene ends were 5 bases for V and 4 bases for J; bases not matched to a gene: 8. The CDR3 length is 16 residues. The CDR3 DNA is TGTGCCAGCAGCCCCGGACAGGGGATTAGCACCGGGGAGCTGTTTTTT. It specifies CASSPGQGISTGELFF.

This clonotype was observed a handful of times. The chain joins TRBV7-3 to TRBJ2-2; D perhaps matches TRBD2 (6 bases). Looked up from germline, CDR1 is SGHTA and CDR2 is FQGTGA. Trimming shortened V by 3 bases and J by 7 bases, and 9 bases separated the two germline ends. The CDR3 runs 13 residues. CDR3: CASSFLGGGELFF. DNA for the CDR3: TGTGCCAGCAGCTTTCTGGGGGGCGGGGAGCTGTTTTTT.

V and J are TRBV12-3 or TRBV12-4 and TRBJ1-1; D is unclear. V dropped 4 bases and J dropped 0 bases, with 9 bases sitting between them. This CDR3 spans 14 amino acids. Written as DNA, the CDR3 is TGTGCCAGCAGTTCGGCGAACATGAACACTGAAGCTTTCTTT. Translation: CASSSANMNTEAFF.

The rearrangement links TRBV7-9 to TRBJ1-2; no clear D gene. Trimming removed 3 bases from V and 3 bases from J, with 14 bases in between. The CDR3 totals 15 residues. In germline, CDR1 is SEHNR, CDR2 FQNEAQ (reference sequence). The DNA for the CDR3 is TGTGCCAGCAGCTTGGGTGACCCGCGGCACTATGGCTACACCTTC. Amino acids: CASSLGDPRHYGYTF.

Many counts were recorded for this clonotype. The genes are TRBV7-2 and TRBJ1-1; the D is unclear. V lost 1 base and J 2 bases, leaving 8 bases between the germline ends. CDR1 and CDR2 (germline): SGHTA, FQGNSA. This CDR3 contains 14 residues. The CDR3 DNA reads as TGTGCCAGCAGCTTAGGAGGATTTAACACTGAAGCTTTCTTT. Its protein is CASSLGGFNTEAFF.

This clonotype occurred many times. The chain joins TRBV7-2 to TRBJ1-1; weak D call: TRBD1 (5 bases). The CDR3 has 15 residues. V lost 4 bases, J lost 3 bases, and 15 bases lay in between. Germline V gene sequence: CDR1 SGHTA, CDR2 FQGNSA. The CDR3 nucleotides are TGTGCCAGCAGCTCCGGGCGGGGACGTGACACTGAAGCTTTCTTT. Its protein is CASSSGRGRDTEAFF.